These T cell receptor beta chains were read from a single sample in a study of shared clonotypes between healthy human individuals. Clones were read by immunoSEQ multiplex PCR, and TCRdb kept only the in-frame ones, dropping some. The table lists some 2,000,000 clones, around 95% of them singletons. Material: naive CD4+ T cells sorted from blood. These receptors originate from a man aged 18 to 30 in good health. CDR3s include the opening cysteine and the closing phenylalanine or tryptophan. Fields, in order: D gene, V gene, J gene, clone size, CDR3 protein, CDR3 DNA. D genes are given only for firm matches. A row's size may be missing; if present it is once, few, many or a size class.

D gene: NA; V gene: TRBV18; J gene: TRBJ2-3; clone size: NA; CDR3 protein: CASSAMGGGPTDTQYF; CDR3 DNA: TGTGCCAGCTCCGCTATGGGAGGTGGCCCCACAGATACGCAGTATTTT
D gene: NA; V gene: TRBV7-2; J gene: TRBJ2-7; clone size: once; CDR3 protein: CASSLEVGPIYEQYF; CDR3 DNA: TGTGCCAGCAGCTTAGAGGTGGGACCAATTTACGAGCAGTACTTC
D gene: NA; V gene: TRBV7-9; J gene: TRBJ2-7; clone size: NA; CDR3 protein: CASSRDVQSYEQYF; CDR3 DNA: TGTGCCAGCAGCAGGGACGTACAATCCTACGAGCAGTACTTC
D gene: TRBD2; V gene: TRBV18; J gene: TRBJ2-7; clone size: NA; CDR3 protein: CASSPPLAGGYEQYF; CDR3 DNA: TGTGCCAGCTCACCACCTCTAGCGGGAGGGTACGAGCAGTACTTC
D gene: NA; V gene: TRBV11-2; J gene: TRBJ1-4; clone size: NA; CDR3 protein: CASSLGGGQNEKLFF; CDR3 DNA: TGTGCCAGCAGCTTGGGGGGTGGACAGAATGAAAAACTGTTTTTT
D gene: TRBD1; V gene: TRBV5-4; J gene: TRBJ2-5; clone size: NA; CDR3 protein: CASSSQGARETQYF; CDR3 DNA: TGTGCCAGCAGCTCACAGGGGGCGCGAGAGACCCAGTACTTC
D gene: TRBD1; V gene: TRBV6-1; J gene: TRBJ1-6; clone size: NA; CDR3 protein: CASSALGQGSSPLHF; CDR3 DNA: TGTGCCAGCAGTGCACTGGGACAGGGTAGTTCACCCCTCCACTTT
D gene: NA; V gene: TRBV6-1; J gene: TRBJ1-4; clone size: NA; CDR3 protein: CASSAGANEKLFF; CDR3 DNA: TGTGCCAGCAGTGCGGGGGCTAATGAAAAACTGTTTTTT
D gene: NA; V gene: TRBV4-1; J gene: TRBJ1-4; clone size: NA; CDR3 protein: CASRQTGLGNEKLFF; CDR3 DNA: TGCGCCAGCAGACAGACGGGGTTAGGGAATGAAAAACTGTTTTTT
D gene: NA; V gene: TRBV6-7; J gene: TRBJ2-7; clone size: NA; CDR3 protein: CASSYRGRRDSYEQYF; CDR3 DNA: TGTGCCAGCAGTTACCGGGGGCGCAGGGACTCCTACGAGCAGTACTTC
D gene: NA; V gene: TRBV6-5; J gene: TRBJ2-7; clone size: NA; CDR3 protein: CASSYSQRLGSYEQYF; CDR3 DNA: TGTGCCAGCAGTTACTCGCAGCGGCTGGGGTCCTACGAGCAGTACTTC
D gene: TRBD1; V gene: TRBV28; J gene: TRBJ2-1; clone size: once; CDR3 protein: CASSLFGTGGLHNEQFF; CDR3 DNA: TGTGCCAGCAGTTTATTCGGGACAGGGGGCCTTCACAATGAGCAGTTCTTC
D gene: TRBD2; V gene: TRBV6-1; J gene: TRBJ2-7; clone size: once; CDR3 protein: CASRGGSYEQYF; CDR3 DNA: TGTGCCAGCAGGGGGGGGTCCTACGAGCAGTACTTC
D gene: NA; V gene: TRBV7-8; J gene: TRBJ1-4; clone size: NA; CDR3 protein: CASSLAAGRSEKLFF; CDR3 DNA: TGTGCCAGCAGCTTAGCGGCAGGGAGGAGTGAAAAACTGTTTTTT
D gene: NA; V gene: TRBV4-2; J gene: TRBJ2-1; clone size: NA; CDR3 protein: CASSHGGNEQFF; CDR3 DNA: TGTGCCAGCAGCCACGGCGGGAATGAGCAGTTCTTC
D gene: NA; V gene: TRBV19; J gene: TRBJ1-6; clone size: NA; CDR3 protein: CASSTPPQGGAPLHF; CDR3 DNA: TGTGCCAGTAGTACCCCGCCCCAGGGAGGGGCACCCCTCCACTTT
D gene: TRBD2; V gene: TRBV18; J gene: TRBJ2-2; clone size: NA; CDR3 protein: CASSPGLAGATGELFF; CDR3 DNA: TGTGCCAGCTCACCGGGACTAGCGGGGGCAACCGGGGAGCTGTTTTTT
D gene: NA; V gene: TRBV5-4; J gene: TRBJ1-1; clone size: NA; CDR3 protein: CASSLEVMNTEAFF; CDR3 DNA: TGTGCCAGCAGCTTGGAAGTCATGAACACTGAAGCTTTCTTT
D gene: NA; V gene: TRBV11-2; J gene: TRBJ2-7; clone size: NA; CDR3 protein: CASSLAGYEQYF; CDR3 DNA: TGTGCCAGCAGCTTAGCGGGATACGAGCAGTACTTC
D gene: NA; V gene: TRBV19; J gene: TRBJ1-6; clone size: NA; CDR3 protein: CASSMMGPGDSPLHF; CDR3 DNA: TGTGCCAGTAGTATGATGGGACCGGGCGATTCACCCCTCCACTTT
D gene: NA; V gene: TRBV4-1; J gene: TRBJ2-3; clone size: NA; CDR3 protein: CASSQERYTADTQYF; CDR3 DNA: TGCGCCAGCAGCCAAGAGCGGTATACGGCAGATACGCAGTATTTT
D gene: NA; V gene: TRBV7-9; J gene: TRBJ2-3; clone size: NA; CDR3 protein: CASSLGGLSTDTQYF; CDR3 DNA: TGTGCCAGCAGCTTAGGTGGACTTAGCACAGATACGCAGTATTTT
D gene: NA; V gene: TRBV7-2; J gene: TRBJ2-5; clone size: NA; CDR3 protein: CASSLAFDGTQYF; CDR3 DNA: TGTGCCAGCAGCTTGGCTTTTGATGGGACCCAGTACTTC
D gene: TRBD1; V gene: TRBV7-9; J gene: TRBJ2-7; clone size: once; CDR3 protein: CASSPQGSAYEQYF; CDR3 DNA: TGTGCCAGCAGCCCACAGGGGTCCGCTTACGAGCAGTACTTC
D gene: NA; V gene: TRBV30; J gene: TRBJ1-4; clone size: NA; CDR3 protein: CAWSAPGRMEKLFF; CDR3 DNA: TGTGCCTGGAGTGCCCCCGGGCGGATGGAAAAACTGTTTTTT
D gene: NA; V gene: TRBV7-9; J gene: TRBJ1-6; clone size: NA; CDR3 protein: CASSAGTVDNSPLHF; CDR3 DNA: TGTGCCAGCAGCGCCGGGACGGTGGATAATTCACCCCTCCACTTT
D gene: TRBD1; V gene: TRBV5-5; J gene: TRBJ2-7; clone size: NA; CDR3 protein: CASSSGTATYEQYF; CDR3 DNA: TGTGCCAGCAGCTCCGGGACAGCAACCTACGAGCAGTACTTC
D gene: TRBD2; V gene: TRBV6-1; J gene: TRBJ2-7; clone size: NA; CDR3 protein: CASSEPTAGRGSYEQYF; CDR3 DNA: TGTGCCAGCAGTGAACCCACGGCAGGGAGGGGCTCCTACGAGCAGTACTTC
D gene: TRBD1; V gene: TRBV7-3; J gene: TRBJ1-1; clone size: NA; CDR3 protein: CASSRDRDAEAFF; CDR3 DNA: TGTGCCAGCAGCCGAGACAGGGACGCTGAAGCTTTCTTT
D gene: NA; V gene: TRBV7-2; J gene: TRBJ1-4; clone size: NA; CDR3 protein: CASSPVGTTNEKLFF; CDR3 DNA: TGTGCCAGCAGTCCGGTCGGGACAACTAATGAAAAACTGTTTTTT